Listed here are 28 T cell receptor beta chains from one sample, sequenced in a study of read filtering for tumor transcriptome and immune sequencing. Molecular barcoded adaptors covering alpha/delta and beta/gamma chains were used on around 370 ng RNA. In TCRdb, the reads were re-called with MiXCR into one record per CDR3 protein. The repertoire holds 60,000 to 80,000 distinct CDR3 sequences, with 14% as singletons. The sequenced sample consisted of a population of CD138-negative cells sorted from bone marrow. All receptors derive from a donor over 35 with multiple myeloma.

This clonotype was counted at least ten times. The chain carries TRBV7-8 and TRBJ2-7; TRBD2 aligns across 15 bases. J lost 4 bases, V lost 4 bases, and 11 bases had no gene match. CDR3 size: 18 residues. Germline CDR1 and CDR2: SGHVS and FQNEAQ. The CDR3 region is CASSSGGLAGGLAYEQYF. CDR3 nucleotide sequence: TGTGCCAGCAGCTCTGGGGGACTAGCGGGAGGTTTGGCGTACGAGCAGTACTTC.

This clonotype was counted only a few times. A read error is possible here, since a much larger clone lies one base away. J is TRBJ2-2 and V is TRBV15; D uncertain. The CDR3 extends over 14 amino acids. Germline V gene sequence: CDR1 LNHNV, CDR2 YYDKDF (reference sequence). V was clipped by 3 bases and J by 0 bases, with 5 bases between them. CDR3 in amino acids: CATSSGPNTGELFF. CDR3 nucleotides: TGTGCCACCAGCAGCGGTCCGAACACCGGGGAGCTGTTTTTT.

This clonotype was seen many times. This chain joins TRBV5-1 and TRBJ2-7, with a tentative D call TRBD1 (5 bases). Germline lookup yields CDR1 SGHRS and CDR2 YFSETQ. The length of the CDR3 is 15 residues. V was cut by 3 bases and J by 1 base, with 14 bases left in between. CDR3 loop: CASSYTGSVSYEQYF. CDR3 sequence (DNA): TGCGCCAGCAGCTACACAGGCTCCGTATCCTACGAGCAGTACTTC.

The chain recombines TRBV7-3 with TRBJ2-7; D is undetermined. Germline loops: CDR1 SGHTA, CDR2 FQGTGA. The CDR3 consists of 15 residues. Trimming took off 4 bases at V and 6 bases at J, with 19 bases between the two ends. CDR3 DNA: TGTGCCAGCAGCTCAGCCAGCTCAGCTTTAGGCGAGCAGTACTTC. Translating it yields CASSSASSALGEQYF.

Comments on this clonotype: A read error is possible here, since a much larger clone lies one base away. The chain has TRBV7-8 and TRBJ2-3; 10 bases align to TRBD2. The CDR3 sequence is 15 residues long. Germline V gene sequence: CDR1 SGHVS, CDR2 FQNEAQ. The CDR3 loop reads CARRYTSGTTDTQYF. The CDR3 bases are TGTGCCCGCAGGTACACTAGCGGGACCACAGATACGCAGTATTTT.

As for this clonotype: A much larger clone differs by one base, so this may be a read error. V and J are TRBV20-1 and TRBJ1-1; perhaps TRBD1 as D (5 bases). CDR3 length: 13 residues. From germline, CDR1 is DFQATT and CDR2 SNEGSKA (reference sequence). The germline V and J ends were trimmed by 6 bases and 3 bases, with 14 bases remaining between them. In DNA form, the CDR3 reads TGCAGTGCCAAGGAGGACATGGACACTGAAGCTTTCTTT. Translating it yields CSAKEDMDTEAFF.

This clonotype was seen many times. This sequence joins TRBV7-9 and TRBJ2-3, with D possibly matching TRBD2 (6 bases). The germline V gene encodes CDR1 SEHNR and CDR2 FQNEAQ (reference sequence). V lost 3 bases and J 5 bases, leaving 9 bases between the germline ends. The CDR3 has 13 amino acids. CDR3 residues: CASSFKGGDTQYF. CDR3 nucleotide sequence: TGTGCCAGCAGCTTCAAGGGAGGAGATACGCAGTATTTT. The whole variable domain, remainder taken from reference TRBV7-9 and TRBJ2-3, is DTGVSQNPRHKITKRGQNVTFRCDPISEHNRLYWYRQTLGQGPEFLTYFQNEAQLEKSRLLSDRFSAERPKGSFSTLEIQRTEQGDSAMYLCASSFKGGDTQYFGPGTRLTVL.

This clonotype has more than one count but fewer than ten. The rearrangement links TRBV7-6 to TRBJ2-1, with a possible D match to TRBD1 (6 bases). The CDR3 is 19 residues long. The germline V gene encodes CDR1 SGHVS and CDR2 FNYEAQ. Trimming stripped 2 bases from V and 4 bases from J, with 24 bases between. The CDR3 reads CASSLSGGTSVALYNEQFF. In nucleotides, the CDR3 is TGTGCCAGCAGCTTAAGTGGGGGCACAAGCGTCGCCCTATACAATGAGCAGTTCTTC.

Ten or more counts support this clonotype. The chain has TRBV7-8 and TRBJ2-1; tentatively, D is TRBD1 (6 bases). The CDR3 is made up of 15 amino acids. Trimming cost V 5 bases and J 8 bases, with 19 bases left between them. Germline values: CDR1 SGHVS, CDR2 FQNEAQ. The DNA of the CDR3 is TGTGCCAGCAGCCCCGGACAGATACCCAAGGATGAGCAGTTCTTC. This gives the protein CASSPGQIPKDEQFF.

CDR3 DNA: TGTGCCAGCAGGTATAATAAGGGCCCCCACGAGCAGTACTTC. It is translated as CASRYNKGPHEQYF. The chain has TRBV6-2 or TRBV6-3 and TRBJ2-7; D unresolved. CDR3 length equals 14 residues. CDR1 and CDR2 (germline): MNHEY, SVGEGT. V gave up 6 bases and J gave up 5 bases, with 17 bases separating them.

This clonotype was observed at least ten times. The chain recombines TRBV27 with TRBJ2-2; TRBD2 might be the D (5 bases). CDR1 is MNHEY and CDR2 is SMNVEV in the germline V gene (reference sequence). V was shortened by 4 bases and J by 3 bases, with 9 bases between the two germline ends. This CDR3 region has 14 residues. CDR3 sequence: CASSSLGDTGELFF. In nucleotides, the CDR3 is TGTGCCAGCAGTTCCCTGGGAGACACCGGGGAGCTGTTTTTT.

As for this clonotype: A much larger clonotype is one base distant, so this may be a read error. The V gene is TRBV7-2, the J gene TRBJ2-6; no reliable D call. Germline lookup yields CDR1 SGHTA and CDR2 FQGNSA. The V end was cut by 4 bases, the J end by 2 bases, with 12 bases between. The CDR3 runs to 16 residues. CDR3: CASSSSRVPGANVLTF. The CDR3 DNA reads as TGTGCCAGCAGCTCCTCTCGGGTCCCTGGGGCCAACGTCCTGACTTTC. Full variable domain (missing parts from reference TRBV7-2 and TRBJ2-6): GAGVSQSPSNKVTEKGKDVELRCDPISGHTALYWYRQSLGQGLEFLIYFQGNSAPDKSGLPSDRFSAERTGGSVSTLTIQRTQQEDSAVYLCASSSSRVPGANVLTFGAGSRLTVL.

This clonotype was detected ten times or more. This sequence joins TRBV30 and TRBJ2-1; the D gene is possibly TRBD2 (5 bases). CDR1 and CDR2 from the germline V gene are GTSNPN and SVGIG (reference sequence). Trimming stripped 4 bases from V and 0 bases from J, with 10 bases between. The CDR3 runs to 14 residues. The CDR3 here is CAWMGGLSYNEQFF. DNA of the CDR3: TGTGCCTGGATGGGCGGGCTCTCCTACAATGAGCAGTTCTTC.

In the case of this clonotype: A much larger clone sits a single nucleotide away, making a read error possible. This chain uses TRBV3-1 with TRBJ2-7, with D tentatively TRBD2 (7 bases). CDR1 is LGHDT and CDR2 is YNNKEL in the germline V gene (reference sequence). CDR3 length: 15 amino acids. In DNA form, the CDR3 reads TGTGCCGGCAGCCAAGACGGGGGGCGCAATTACGAGCAGTACTTC. Protein: CAGSQDGGRNYEQYF.

In regard to this clonotype: Possible read error: a much larger clone is one base away. DNA for the CDR3: TGTGCCAGCAGCCAAGGTGGGCTAGCGGGAGTCTACGAGCAGTACTTC. Translating it yields CASSQGGLAGVYEQYF. The chain combines TRBV3-1 with TRBJ2-7, with 10 bases aligning to TRBD2. V gave up 1 base and J gave up 3 bases; unmatched junction bases: 6. Germline CDR1 is LGHDT and CDR2 is YNNKEL (reference sequence). This CDR3 has 16 amino acids.

This clonotype was counted only a few times. This rearrangement joins TRBV5-6 to TRBJ2-5; TRBD2 agrees at 7 bases. J was trimmed by 0 bases and V by 4 bases; bases with no gene match: 3. In germline, CDR1 is SGHDT, CDR2 YYEEEE. This CDR3 comprises 14 residues. CDR3 residues: CASSEGTNQETQYF. The CDR3 bases are TGTGCCAGCAGCGAAGGGACTAACCAAGAGACCCAGTACTTC. Combining the CDR3 with reference TRBV5-6 and TRBJ2-5 gives the whole variable domain DAGVTQSPTHLIKTRGQQVTLRCSPKSGHDTVSWYQQALGQGPQFIFQYYEEEERQRGNFPDRFSGHQFPNYSSELNVNALLLGDSALYLCASSEGTNQETQYFGPGTRLLVL.

This clonotype was counted many times. This chain links TRBV7-3 with TRBJ1-1; 7 bases fit TRBD1. The CDR3 runs to 15 residues. J was trimmed by 0 bases and V by 5 bases; bases with no gene match: 6. Germline CDR1 and CDR2: SGHTA and FQGTGA. The CDR3: CASSLNRGMNTEAFF. Written as DNA, the CDR3 is TGTGCCAGCAGCCTGAACAGGGGAATGAACACTGAAGCTTTCTTT.

In its sample, this clonotype was seen many times. V and J are TRBV27 and TRBJ2-7; 7 bases fit TRBD1. Per the germline V gene, CDR1 is MNHEY and CDR2 is SMNVEV (reference sequence). Trimming took 5 bases from V and 2 from J; bases not matched to a gene: 12. CDR3 length: 16 amino acids. The CDR3 bases are TGTGCCAGCAGTCGAAACTCCGAGACAGGGCCCTACGAGCAGTACTTC. Its translation: CASSRNSETGPYEQYF.

This clonotype was counted ten times or more. This rearrangement joins TRBV12-3 or TRBV12-4 to TRBJ2-5; 10 bases line up with TRBD1. This CDR3 contains 14 residues. Trimming at V came to 5 bases and at J to 6 bases, leaving 6 bases not matched to a gene. The CDR3 coding sequence is TGTGCCAGCAGTGGGGGACAGGGGTGGAAGACCCAGTACTTC. Translation gives CASSGGQGWKTQYF.

This clonotype was recorded at least ten times. This chain connects TRBV5-1 to TRBJ2-1; 7 nucleotides match TRBD1. Germline assignment: CDR1 SGHRS and CDR2 YFSETQ. This CDR3 comprises 15 residues. V lost 0 bases, J lost 1 base, and 1 base stayed unmatched. The CDR3 region is CASSLEGASYNEQFF. The CDR3 DNA sequence: TGCGCCAGCAGCTTGGAGGGGGCTTCCTACAATGAGCAGTTCTTC.

This clonotype appeared many times. The V gene is TRBV14, the J gene TRBJ1-4, with 9 bases matching TRBD1. V was clipped by 4 bases and J by 8 bases; unmatched bases: 8. This CDR3 is 15 amino acids long. Looked up from germline, CDR1 is SGHDN and CDR2 is FVKESK. The CDR3 sequence is CASSRPGTGPEKLFF. CDR3 DNA sequence: TGTGCCAGCAGCCGGCCCGGGACAGGGCCCGAAAAACTGTTTTTT.

This clonotype has more than one count but fewer than ten. The chain links TRBV11-2 to TRBJ2-2, with 7 bases aligning to TRBD2. Unmatched junction bases numbered 9, after V lost 7 bases and J lost 1 base. The CDR3 has 16 amino acids. Germline V gene sequence: CDR1 SGHAT, CDR2 FQNNGV. The CDR3, as DNA: TGTGCCAGCATCGACCTACTAGCGAGGAACACCGGGGAGCTGTTTTTT. This encodes CASIDLLARNTGELFF. The full variable domain, rest sourced from reference TRBV11-2 and TRBJ2-2, is EAGVAQSPRYKIIEKRQSVAFWCNPISGHATLYWYQQILGQGPKLLIQFQNNGVVDDSQLPKDRFSAERLKGVDSTLKIQPAKLEDSAVYLCASIDLLARNTGELFFGEGSRLTVL.

This clonotype was recorded at least ten times. The rearrangement links TRBV18 to TRBJ2-1; D is perhaps TRBD1 (7 bases). The CDR3 extends over 15 amino acids. Per the germline V gene, CDR1 is KGHSH and CDR2 is LQKENI. The V gene lost 1 base and the J gene lost 5 bases, with 12 bases spanning the gap. DNA of the CDR3: TGTGCCAGCTCACCACTGCAGGGGGGAAACAATGAGCAGTTCTTC. Its translation: CASSPLQGGNNEQFF.

This clonotype was found many times. The chain uses TRBV27 and TRBJ2-7; D gene uncertain. The CDR3 sequence is 15 residues long. Germline CDR1 is MNHEY and CDR2 is SMNVEV (reference sequence). The V end lost 0 bases, the J end lost 2 bases, and 11 bases lay between the germline ends. CDR3 residues: CASSLSRADAYEQYF. CDR3 nucleotide sequence: TGTGCCAGCAGTTTATCGAGAGCCGACGCCTACGAGCAGTACTTC.

This clonotype was observed many times. The chain links TRBV4-2 to TRBJ2-2; TRBD2 agrees at 11 bases. The CDR3 totals 14 residues. Germline lookup yields CDR1 LGHNA and CDR2 YNFKEQ. Trimming at V came to 8 bases and at J to 6 bases, leaving 5 bases not matched to a gene. The CDR3 region is CASLAGGRSGELFF. The CDR3, as DNA: TGTGCCAGCTTAGCGGGAGGGAGGTCCGGGGAGCTGTTTTTT.

To note about this clonotype: No conserved phenylalanine or tryptophan is present at the end of the CDR3, so a read error is the likely explanation. This rearrangement joins TRBV4-3 to TRBJ2-5; TRBD2 agrees at 7 bases. Germline trimming cut 4 bases from V and 1 base from J; bases unmatched to any gene: 12. The CDR3 is made up of 17 amino acids. Germline values: CDR1 LGHNA, CDR2 YSLEER. DNA for the CDR3: TGCGCCAGCAGCCCTTACGCTAGCGGAGAATGCCAAGAGACCCAGTACCTC. This gives the protein CASSPYASGECQETQYL.

This chain links TRBV4-2 with TRBJ2-3; 11 nucleotides align to TRBD2. Germline-derived CDR1 and CDR2 are LGHNA and YNFKEQ. CDR3 size: 17 residues. V was pared by 2 bases and J by 6 bases, with 10 bases of the junction left unmatched. CDR3 sequence: CASSQRVAGGPGDTQYF. The CDR3 DNA reads TGTGCCAGCAGCCAAAGGGTAGCGGGAGGGCCAGGTGATACGCAGTATTTT.

This clonotype showed up many times. DNA for the CDR3: TGTGCCAGCCGAGCTACTAGCGGGAGGATCAATGAGCAGTTCTTC. Translating gives CASRATSGRINEQFF. The gene calls are TRBV7-9 and TRBJ2-1, with TRBD2 matching 12 bases. The CDR3 runs 15 residues. CDR1 and CDR2 (germline): SEHNR, FQNEAQ (reference sequence). The V and J ends lost 8 bases and 6 bases, in that order; junction bases with no gene match: 8. The variable domain in full, with the rest retrieved from reference TRBV7-9 and TRBJ2-1, is DTGVSQNPRHKITKRGQNVTFRCDPISEHNRLYWYRQTLGQGPEFLTYFQNEAQLEKSRLLSDRFSAERPKGSFSTLEIQRTEQGDSAMYLCASRATSGRINEQFFGPGTRLTVL.